This T cell receptor beta chain was recovered during a study of blood T cell repertoires in COVID-19. Background on the study: Acute-phase and convalescent COVID-19 samples originated in the United States, Italy and Spain.

The CDR3 extends over 15 amino acids. The germline gives CDR1 PRHDT, CDR2 FYEKMQ (reference sequence). V lost 0 bases and J 6 bases, leaving 15 bases between the germline ends. This table comes from immunoSEQ multiplex PCR, and its TCRdb copy is limited to in-frame clones, with some not included. The sample gives about 99,000 clones, 75% to 90% of which show up once; 26% is in the top ten. The sample comprised peripheral blood. The V gene is TRBV13, the J gene TRBJ2-7; D possibly corresponds to TRBD2 (7 bases). The receptor's source is a man aged 55-75 years with acute or convalescent COVID-19. CDR3 sequence (DNA): TGTGCCAGCAGCTTAGGTTCGGGGGGCCATGGCGAGCAGTACTTC. This encodes CASSLGSGGHGEQYF.